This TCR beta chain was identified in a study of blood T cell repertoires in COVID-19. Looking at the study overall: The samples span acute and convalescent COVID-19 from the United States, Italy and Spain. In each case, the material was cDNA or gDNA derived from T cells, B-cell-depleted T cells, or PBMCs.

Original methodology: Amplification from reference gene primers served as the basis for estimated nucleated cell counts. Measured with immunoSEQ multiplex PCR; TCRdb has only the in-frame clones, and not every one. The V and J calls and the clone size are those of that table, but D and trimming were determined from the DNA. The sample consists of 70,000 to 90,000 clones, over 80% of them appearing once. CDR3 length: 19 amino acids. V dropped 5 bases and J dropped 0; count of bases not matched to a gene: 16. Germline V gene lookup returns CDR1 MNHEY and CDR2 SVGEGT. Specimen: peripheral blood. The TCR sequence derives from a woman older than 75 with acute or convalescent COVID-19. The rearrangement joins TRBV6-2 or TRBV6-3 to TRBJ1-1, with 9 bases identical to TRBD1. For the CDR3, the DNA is TGTGCCAGCAGTGCTACAGGGGGCCGGTGGGGACGAATGAACACTGAAGCTTTCTTT. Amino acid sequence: CASSATGGRWGRMNTEAFF.